Detailed here is one T cell receptor beta chain. These data are taken from a study of blood T cell repertoires in COVID-19. For the study at large: From the United States, Italy and Spain came samples of acute and convalescent COVID-19. From T cells, B-cell-depleted T cells, or PBMCs came the material, which was cDNA or gDNA.

V was pared by 0 bases and J by 2 bases, with 10 bases between. This CDR3 is built from 15 residues. The germline V gene has CDR1 MGHRA and CDR2 YSYEKL. Per the original data handling: By means of reference gene primer amplification, nucleated cell counts were estimated. Sequencing used immunoSEQ multiplex PCR; TCRdb keeps in-frame clones, though not all of them. Clone size and the V and J calls come from that table; the DNA yielded D and trimming. This sample has over 200,000 clones, with about 88% found just once. The sequenced sample consisted of peripheral blood. The genes are TRBV4-1 and TRBJ1-2; D possibly corresponds to TRBD1 (5 bases). This TCR was recovered from a woman between 35 and 50 years old with acute or convalescent COVID-19. CDR3 coding DNA: TGCGCCAGCAGCCAAGATCCCAGGGTCAACTATGGCTACACCTTC. It codes for CASSQDPRVNYGYTF.